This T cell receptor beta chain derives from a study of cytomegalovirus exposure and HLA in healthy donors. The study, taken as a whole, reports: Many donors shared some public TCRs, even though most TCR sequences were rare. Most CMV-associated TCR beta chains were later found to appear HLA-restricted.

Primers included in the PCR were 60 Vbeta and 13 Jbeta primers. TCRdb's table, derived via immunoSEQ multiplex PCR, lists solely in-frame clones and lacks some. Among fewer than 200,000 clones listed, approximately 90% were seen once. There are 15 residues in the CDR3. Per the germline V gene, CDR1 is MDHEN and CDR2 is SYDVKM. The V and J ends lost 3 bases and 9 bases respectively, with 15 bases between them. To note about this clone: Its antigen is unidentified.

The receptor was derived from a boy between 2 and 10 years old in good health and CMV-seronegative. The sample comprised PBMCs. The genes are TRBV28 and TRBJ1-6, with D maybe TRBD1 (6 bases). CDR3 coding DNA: TGTGCCAGCAGTTTTAGGGGGACCTCAAGTTCACCCCTCCACTTT. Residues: CASSFRGTSSSPLHF.